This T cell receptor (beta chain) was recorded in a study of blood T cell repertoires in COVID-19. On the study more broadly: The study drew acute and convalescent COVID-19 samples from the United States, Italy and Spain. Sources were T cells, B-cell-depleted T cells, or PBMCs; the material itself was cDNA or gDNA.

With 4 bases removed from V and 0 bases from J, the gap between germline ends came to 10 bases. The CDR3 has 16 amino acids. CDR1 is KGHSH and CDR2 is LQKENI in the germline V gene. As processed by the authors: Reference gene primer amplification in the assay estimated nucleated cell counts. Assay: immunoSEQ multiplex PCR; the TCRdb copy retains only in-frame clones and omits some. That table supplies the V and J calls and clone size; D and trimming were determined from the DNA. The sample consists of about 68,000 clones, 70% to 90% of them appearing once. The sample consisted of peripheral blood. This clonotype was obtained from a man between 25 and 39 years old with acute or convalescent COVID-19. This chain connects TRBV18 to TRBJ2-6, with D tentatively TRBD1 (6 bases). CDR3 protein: CASSLRTASGANVLTF. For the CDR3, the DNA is TGTGCCAGCTCACTCAGGACAGCCTCTGGGGCCAACGTCCTGACTTTC.